The 32 T cell receptor beta chains listed next were all sequenced from one sample in a study of shared clonotypes between healthy human individuals. Generated by immunoSEQ multiplex PCR, the TCRdb table keeps only in-frame clones and is missing some. The table includes about 710,000 clones, roughly 72% detected once. The material sequenced was memory CD4+ T cells sorted from blood. Sample subset: CD45RA-negative fraction. The receptor source for this set is a woman aged 25 to 39 in good health.

Concerning this clone itself: Other nucleotide sequences from this sample produce the same CDR3. The chain employs TRBV18 and TRBJ1-1; D is undetermined. Germline loops: CDR1 KGHSH, CDR2 LQKENI. Between the trimmed V and J ends, which lost 2 bases and 2 bases, there was a span of 9 bases. The CDR3 totals 14 residues. The CDR3, as DNA: TGTGCCAGCTCACCATCAGGCAGAAACACTGAAGCTTTCTTT. Translation gives CASSPSGRNTEAFF.

V is TRBV10-3 and J is TRBJ2-7; D may match TRBD1 or TRBD2 (5 bases each). The CDR3 extends over 12 amino acids. Per the germline V gene, CDR1 is ENHRY and CDR2 is SYGVKD. The V end was cut by 11 bases, the J end by 0 bases, with 11 bases between. This chain's CDR3 is CAARDDSYEQYF. The CDR3 nucleotides read TGTGCCGCCAGGGACGACTCCTACGAGCAGTACTTC.

The gene calls are TRBV7-2 and TRBJ2-7; perhaps TRBD2 as D (6 bases). This CDR3 has 14 residues. Per the germline V gene, CDR1 is SGHTA and CDR2 is FQGNSA. V gave up 3 bases and J gave up 0 bases, with 9 bases separating them. DNA of the CDR3: TGTGCCAGCAGCTTCGCGGGGATCTCCTACGAGCAGTACTTC. Residues: CASSFAGISYEQYF.

CDR3 loop: CASSVGLASSGNTIYF. DNA for the CDR3: TGTGCCAGCAGCGTGGGGCTCGCCTCCTCTGGAAACACCATATATTTT. The chain recombines TRBV9 with TRBJ1-3; D perhaps matches TRBD1 (5 bases). CDR1 is SGDLS, CDR2 YYNGEE, per germline. Trimming cost V 2 bases and J 0 bases, with 12 bases left between them. This CDR3 is built from 16 residues. Full variable domain (missing parts from reference TRBV9 and TRBJ1-3): DSGVTQTPKHLITATGQRVTLRCSPRSGDLSVYWYQQSLDQGLQFLIQYYNGEERAKGNILERFSAQQFPDLHSELNLSSLELGDSALYFCASSVGLASSGNTIYFGEGSWLTVV.

The chain links TRBV4-1 to TRBJ2-4; 9 bases align to TRBD2. This CDR3 comprises 18 residues. The trim removed 1 base at V and 1 base at J, leaving 8 bases unmatched. CDR1 and CDR2 from the germline V gene are MGHRA and YSYEKL. The chain's CDR3 is CASSQAGGTSRAKNIQYF. The CDR3 nucleotides are TGCGCCAGCAGCCAAGCCGGCGGGACTAGCAGGGCCAAAAACATTCAGTACTTC.

The chain is built from TRBV19 and TRBJ2-7; 7 nucleotides match TRBD2. CDR3 length: 15 residues. V dropped 7 bases and J dropped 7; count of bases not matched to a gene: 16. Germline CDR1 reads LNHDA; CDR2 reads SQIVND (reference sequence). DNA for the CDR3: TGTGCCAGTAAAAGAGCGGTAGCGGGTAATTCTGAGCAGTACTTC. Its protein is CASKRAVAGNSEQYF. Combining the CDR3 with reference TRBV19 and TRBJ2-7 gives the whole variable domain DGGITQSPKYLFRKEGQNVTLSCEQNLNHDAMYWYRQDPGQGLRLIYYSQIVNDFQKGDIAEGYSVSREKKESFPLTVTSAQKNPTAFYLCASKRAVAGNSEQYFGPGTRLTVT.

The chain carries TRBV10-3 and TRBJ1-2; tentatively, D is TRBD1 (5 bases). V was clipped by 2 bases and J by 4 bases, with 11 bases between them. Germline CDR1 and CDR2: ENHRY and SYGVKD. The CDR3 runs to 14 residues. The CDR3 DNA reads as TGTGCCATCAGTGAGGAGGGACGTGGCTATGGCTACACCTTC. It specifies CAISEEGRGYGYTF.

The rearrangement joins TRBV6-5 to TRBJ1-2; D might be TRBD1 (5 bases). Germline values: CDR1 MNHEY, CDR2 SVGAGI. Deletions cut 0 bases from V and 6 bases from J, with 11 bases between. This CDR3 has 14 residues. DNA of the CDR3: TGTGCCAGCAGTTACTCTCCAGGGAATGATGGCTACACCTTC. Its translation: CASSYSPGNDGYTF.

This clone has only a few counts. Other DNA sequences in the same sample also yield this CDR3. V and J are TRBV2 and TRBJ2-7; 9 bases agree with TRBD2. The ends lost 8 bases at V and 4 bases at J; junction bases unmatched: 6. CDR3 length: 13 residues. CDR1 SNHLY and CDR2 FYNNEI come from the germline V gene. The CDR3 reads CASYSGRGYEQYF. As DNA, the CDR3 is TGTGCCAGCTATAGCGGGAGAGGATACGAGCAGTACTTC.

The rearrangement links TRBV2 to TRBJ2-5, with 7 bases matching TRBD1. This CDR3 has 15 residues. Per germline, CDR1 SNHLY and CDR2 FYNNEI. J lost 4 bases, V lost 4 bases, and 9 bases had no gene match. The CDR3 DNA reads TGTGCCAGCAGTGCTCATGGTACAGGGGTAGAGACCCAGTACTTC. Encoded protein: CASSAHGTGVETQYF.

This sequence joins TRBV9 and TRBJ2-2; 9 nucleotides align to TRBD1. Germline V lookup: CDR1 SGDLS, CDR2 YYNGEE. The V gene end was trimmed by 4 bases and the J gene end by 3 bases; junction bases not matched to a gene: 4. This CDR3 region has 15 residues. CDR3 sequence (DNA): TGTGCCAGCAGCCAGACAGGGGGAGACACCGGGGAGCTGTTTTTT. It encodes CASSQTGGDTGELFF.

The sample holds one count of this clone. The chain recombines TRBV5-8 with TRBJ1-1; D perhaps matches TRBD1 (6 bases). The CDR3 covers 17 residues. CDR1 is SGHTS, CDR2 YDEGEE, per germline. Trimming removed 0 bases from V and 2 bases from J, with 17 bases in between. Here the CDR3 DNA reads TGTGCCAGCAGCTTGGCCTTGGGTAGGACAGTTAACACTGAAGCTTTCTTT. This translates into CASSLALGRTVNTEAFF.

In this sample, this clone turned up a few times. This chain uses TRBV19 with TRBJ2-1, with 7 bases fitting TRBD2. Trimming cost V 3 bases and J 7 bases; bases outside gene matches: 3. The CDR3 loop spans 13 amino acids. From germline, CDR1 is LNHDA and CDR2 SQIVND (reference sequence). DNA for the CDR3: TGTGCCAGTAGTATGACTAGCCATAATGAGCAGTTCTTC. Translated, it gives CASSMTSHNEQFF.

The rearrangement uses TRBV19 and TRBJ1-1, with D perhaps TRBD1 (5 bases). CDR1 is LNHDA and CDR2 is SQIVND in the germline V gene (reference sequence). This CDR3 comprises 14 residues. V lost 5 bases, J lost 4 bases, and 14 bases lay in between. The CDR3 loop reads CASSEGAEGTEAFF. The CDR3 DNA sequence: TGTGCCAGTAGTGAAGGGGCCGAGGGCACTGAAGCTTTCTTT.

V and J are TRBV5-1 and TRBJ2-3, with D perhaps matching TRBD2 (5 bases). CDR3 length equals 15 residues. V lost 2 bases and J lost 0, with 10 bases in between. Germline CDR1 is SGHRS and CDR2 is YFSETQ. CDR3 sequence (DNA): TGCGCCAGCAGCTTCAGCGGCCTGAGCACAGATACGCAGTATTTT. It yields the protein CASSFSGLSTDTQYF.

This chain uses TRBV7-6 with TRBJ1-1; D ambiguous. Germline-derived CDR1 and CDR2 are SGHVS and FNYEAQ. V was clipped by 2 bases and J by 0 bases, with 4 bases between them. This CDR3 comprises 13 residues. CDR3 amino acids: CASSLSMNTEAFF. CDR3 bases: TGTGCCAGCAGCTTAAGTATGAACACTGAAGCTTTCTTT.

The gene calls are TRBV6-1 and TRBJ2-1; D not certain. Trimming took 6 bases from V and 6 from J, leaving 12 bases between them. The length of the CDR3 is 13 residues. Germline lookup yields CDR1 MNHNS and CDR2 SASEGT. The CDR3 protein is CASRVPSGNEQFF. The CDR3, as DNA: TGTGCCAGCAGGGTCCCGAGTGGCAATGAGCAGTTCTTC.

This rearrangement joins TRBV28 to TRBJ2-1, with TRBD2 as a possible D gene (6 bases). The germline CDR1 and CDR2 sequences are MDHEN and SYDVKM. The CDR3 is 12 amino acids. Between the trimmed V and J ends, which lost 7 bases and 9 bases, there was a span of 13 bases. CDR3 region: CASIGGSLEQFF. CDR3 bases: TGTGCCAGCATTGGGGGGTCGCTTGAGCAGTTCTTC.

The chain recombines TRBV10-3 with TRBJ1-1; TRBD1 matches 10 bases. The CDR3 loop spans 16 amino acids. Germline loops: CDR1 ENHRY, CDR2 SYGVKD. Trimming removed 6 bases from V and 0 bases from J; junction bases left unmatched: 7. The CDR3 DNA reads as TGTGCCATCAGGGGGGGACAGGGGAGCATGAACACTGAAGCTTTCTTT. It encodes CAIRGGQGSMNTEAFF.

The chain couples TRBV28 to TRBJ1-5; D gene unclear. This CDR3 is 16 amino acids long. V lost 3 bases, J lost 5 bases, and 17 bases lay in between. CDR1 and CDR2 from the germline V gene are MDHEN and SYDVKM. CDR3 coding DNA: TGTGCCAGCAGTTTTAGCTTAGGAGGGCTATATCAGCCCCAGCATTTT. Translated: CASSFSLGGLYQPQHF.

This clone was counted ten times or more. This chain uses TRBV30 with TRBJ2-5, with D perhaps TRBD2 (5 bases). Germline values: CDR1 GTSNPN, CDR2 SVGIG (reference sequence). V gave up 4 bases and J gave up 5 bases, with 11 bases separating them. The CDR3 is 12 amino acids. The CDR3 DNA reads as TGTGCCTGGAAGCGGAGATTGGAGACCCAGTACTTC. The encoded protein is CAWKRRLETQYF.

Worth noting for this clone: The germline gene is not matched at one end of the junction; a read error may be the cause. The V gene is TRBV28, the J gene TRBJ2-7; the D gene is possibly TRBD2 (5 bases). This CDR3 comprises 11 residues. Germline CDR1 MDHEN, CDR2 SYDVKM. The CDR3 coding sequence is TGTGCCAGCACCGGACTGCTTACGGAGGACTTC. Its protein is CASTGLLTEDF.

The chain combines TRBV7-8 with TRBJ2-7; D possibly matches TRBD1 or TRBD2 (5 bases each). This CDR3 is built from 14 residues. From germline, CDR1 is SGHVS and CDR2 FQNEAQ. Trimming pared 8 bases from V and 3 bases from J, leaving 17 bases between. As DNA, the CDR3 is TGTGCCAGCGCCCTGGGACCGAACGACTACGAGCAGTACTTC. Translated, it gives CASALGPNDYEQYF.

The chain joins TRBV5-6 to TRBJ1-2; D not certain. The germline gives CDR1 SGHDT, CDR2 YYEEEE. V lost 2 bases and J lost 2, with 13 bases in between. There are 15 residues in the CDR3. DNA of the CDR3: TGTGCCAGCAGCTTAGGTACCTTGGGCAACTATGGCTACACCTTC. This codes for CASSLGTLGNYGYTF.

The chain combines TRBV19 with TRBJ1-4, with 7 bases fitting TRBD1. The CDR3 length is 14 residues. CDR1 and CDR2 from the germline V gene are LNHDA and SQIVND (reference sequence). Germline trimming cut 4 bases from V and 7 bases from J; bases unmatched to any gene: 6. The CDR3 spells CASSTWTGPEKLFF. CDR3 DNA sequence: TGTGCCAGTAGTACATGGACAGGTCCTGAAAAACTGTTTTTT.

This clone occurred a few times. The chain joins TRBV7-6 to TRBJ2-3, with 11 bases fitting TRBD2. CDR3 length equals 18 residues. The V segment lost 4 bases and the J segment 4 bases; nucleotides outside the gene matches: 13. In germline, CDR1 is SGHVS, CDR2 FNYEAQ. Here the CDR3 DNA reads TGTGCCAGCAGCTCGAGGCCCATAGCGGGAGGGCCCGCAGATACGCAGTATTTT. Its protein is CASSSRPIAGGPADTQYF.

CDR3 bases: TGTGCCAGCAGTCCCCAGACTAGACAAGAGACCCAGTACTTC. Encoded protein: CASSPQTRQETQYF. This chain uses TRBV6-6 with TRBJ2-5, with a weak D call TRBD2 (6 bases). Trimming removed 5 bases from V and 2 bases from J, with 12 bases in between. CDR1 is MNHNY and CDR2 is SVGAGI in the germline V gene (reference sequence). This CDR3 spans 14 amino acids.

The V and J genes are TRBV19 and TRBJ1-2; 9 nucleotides agree with TRBD1. Germline CDR1 reads LNHDA; CDR2 reads SQIVND (reference sequence). The junction had 14 bases not matched to a gene; V was cut back by 5 bases and J by 7 bases. This CDR3 has 16 residues. CDR3 protein: CASSPRTGVYVGGYTF. DNA for the CDR3: TGTGCCAGTAGTCCTAGGACAGGGGTGTATGTTGGTGGCTACACCTTC.

The V call is TRBV5-1, the J call TRBJ2-5, with 9 bases lining up with TRBD1. CDR3 length: 15 amino acids. V lost 5 bases, J lost 5 bases, and 10 bases stayed unmatched. Germline V lookup: CDR1 SGHRS, CDR2 YFSETQ. CDR3 in amino acids: CASSQMGQGGETQYF. The CDR3 DNA reads as TGCGCCAGCAGTCAGATGGGACAGGGAGGGGAGACCCAGTACTTC.

The rearrangement joins TRBV19 to TRBJ2-2; D is undetermined. This CDR3 spans 14 amino acids. The germline gives CDR1 LNHDA, CDR2 SQIVND (reference sequence). V dropped 5 bases and J dropped 4 bases, with 11 bases sitting between them. The CDR3 spells CASSYNFRTGELFF. DNA of the CDR3: TGTGCCAGTAGTTACAATTTTCGCACCGGGGAGCTGTTTTTT.

This sequence joins TRBV6-1 and TRBJ1-2, with a weak D call TRBD1 (5 bases). CDR3 length equals 15 residues. Germline-derived CDR1 and CDR2 are MNHNS and SASEGT. V dropped 6 bases and J dropped 5 bases, with 19 bases sitting between them. CDR3 amino acids: CASRPGTASGYGYTF. As DNA, the CDR3 is TGTGCCAGCAGACCCGGGACGGCCTCGGGATATGGCTACACCTTC.

The V gene is TRBV4-1, the J gene TRBJ2-5, with a weak D call TRBD2 (5 bases). The CDR3 has 15 residues. V lost 1 base, J lost 2 bases, and 11 bases lay in between. Germline V gene data show CDR1 as MGHRA and CDR2 as YSYEKL. Here the CDR3 DNA reads TGCGCCAGCAGCCAAGTTACGGGAAGACAAGAGACCCAGTACTTC. Its protein is CASSQVTGRQETQYF.